The sequence of this TCR beta chain was determined in a study of T cells in Graves' hyperthyroidism and ophthalmopathy. Only a few counts were recorded for this clonotype. The V end lost 4 bases, the J end lost 0 bases, and 7 bases lay between the germline ends. The CDR3 sequence is 14 residues long. Regions amplified from RNA transcripts were the TCR beta CDR3 regions. HTBI primers were employed in a first-round RT-PCR of the TCR CDR3. TCRdb reanalysed the multiplex PCR reads using MiXCR and keeps one entry per CDR3 protein. Of more than 550,000 distinct CDR3 sequences in the sample, 45% were seen once.

Specimen: peripheral blood or thyroid tissue (not recorded which). The sequence was obtained from an adult man with Graves' disease, either hyperthyroidism or ophthalmopathy (not recorded which). This chain joins TRBV12-3 or TRBV12-4 and TRBJ1-3; no firm D call. This CDR3 is CASSYGLSGNTIYF. The CDR3 DNA sequence: TGTGCCAGCAGTTACGGTCTCTCTGGAAACACCATATATTTT.